This T cell receptor beta chain originates from a study of technical replicates of blood from a handful of donors. The germline V gene has CDR1 SQVTM and CDR2 ANQGSEA. The CDR3 is made up of 12 amino acids. V was trimmed by 6 bases and J by 5 bases, leaving 12 bases between them. Only in-frame clones appear in the TCRdb table, and some are missing; sequencing was by immunoSEQ multiplex PCR. The data show about 62,000 clones, about 87% seen once. In this sample, this clone turned up a few times. The sequence came from a human donor in good health. Some clones in this sample may be carry-over from other donors' samples. The rearrangement joins TRBV29-1 to TRBJ2-3, with D possibly TRBD2 on 5 matching bases. Sequencing was done on a sample of PBMCs. The CDR3 region is CSVPGFIDTQYF. The CDR3 DNA follows: TGCAGCGTCCCGGGATTTATAGATACGCAGTATTTT.